The following is a T cell receptor (beta chain) sequence with its context. Enrolment of Seattle patients took place during active infection, and they were followed longitudinally. This record belongs to a study of blood T cell repertoires in COVID-19. Across the whole study: COVID-19 samples from acute and convalescent phases originated in the United States, Italy and Spain. T cells, B-cell-depleted T cells, or PBMCs provided the cDNA or gDNA that served as material.

The germline CDR1 and CDR2 sequences are LNHDA and SQIVND (reference sequence). This CDR3 has 14 amino acids. V lost 6 bases, J lost 8 bases, and 19 bases lay in between. The authors' processing: From reference gene primer amplification, estimates of nucleated cell counts were derived. Some clones are missing from TCRdb's copy, which holds only in-frame ones; the method was immunoSEQ multiplex PCR. Clone size and the V and J calls come from that table; the DNA yielded D and trimming. Here the sample spans 250,000 to 350,000 clones, around 85% being singletons. Sequenced: peripheral blood. The clonotype was recovered from a human donor with COVID-19, enrolled during active disease. The donor label of this sample is uncertain. J is TRBJ1-2 and V is TRBV19; D is possibly TRBD1 (6 bases). CDR3 bases: TGTGCCAGTAGCACCTGGACAGCCACCCGGGGCTACACCTTC. It yields the protein CASSTWTATRGYTF.